Listed below are T cell receptor beta chains from one sample, sequenced in a study of pediatric ulcerative colitis. Clones were read by immunoSEQ multiplex PCR, and TCRdb kept only the in-frame ones, dropping some. Of 15,000 to 20,000 clones in the sample, approximately 80% were seen once. Sequenced sample: gut tissue. All receptors derive from a boy under 18 who was a control in a study of pediatric ulcerative colitis. Both conserved end residues are part of each CDR3. Fields, in order: D gene, V gene, J gene, clone size, CDR3 protein, CDR3 DNA. The D gene is left open where the match is weak. Size is omitted from some rows. Given values are once, few, many or a class for expanded clones.

NA,TRBV6-5,TRBJ2-5,NA,CASSYWSSLQETQYF,TGTGCCAGCAGTTACTGGAGCAGTCTCCAAGAGACCCAGTACTTC
NA,TRBV5-3,TRBJ2-1,NA,CAIPTALLDNEQFF,TGTGCCATCCCGACTGCTCTTTTGGACAATGAGCAGTTCTTC
NA,TRBV6-1,TRBJ2-7,NA,CASSEIIVTGLCEQYF,TGTGCCAGCAGTGAAATCATTGTCACAGGCTTATGCGAGCAGTACTTC
NA,TRBV29-1,TRBJ1-1,NA,CSVEVSGGITEAFF,TGCAGCGTTGAAGTTTCCGGGGGTATCACTGAAGCTTTCTTT
TRBD2,TRBV5-1,TRBJ2-7,NA,CASSLDGGGAYEQYF,TGCGCCAGCAGCTTGGATGGCGGGGGAGCCTACGAGCAGTACTTC
NA,TRBV5-5,TRBJ2-1,NA,CASSLADGSEQFF,TGTGCCAGCAGCTTGGCCGATGGGAGTGAGCAGTTCTTC
TRBD2,TRBV19,TRBJ2-3,NA,CASRDLAGASYTQYF,TGTGCCAGTAGAGACCTAGCGGGAGCGTCCTATACGCAGTATTTT
TRBD1,TRBV7-2,TRBJ1-3,NA,CASSPTGVDTIYF,TGTGCCAGCAGCCCGACAGGGGTAGACACCATATATTTT
TRBD1,TRBV15,TRBJ1-1,NA,CATSRGVQGARTEAFF,TGTGCCACCAGCAGAGGCGTACAGGGGGCTCGCACTGAAGCTTTCTTT
TRBD1,TRBV2,TRBJ1-2,NA,CASSSTGGWSYGYTF,TGTGCCAGCAGTTCCACAGGGGGCTGGAGCTATGGCTACACCTTC
TRBD1,TRBV9,TRBJ2-7,NA,CASSVGQGARYEQYF,TGTGCCAGCAGCGTAGGACAGGGGGCGCGATACGAGCAGTACTTC
NA,TRBV28,TRBJ1-2,NA,CASSSPRGRSYTF,TGTGCCAGCAGTTCCCCGAGGGGGAGAAGCTACACCTTC
NA,TRBV7-6,TRBJ1-5,NA,CASSSGGPQHF,TGTGCCAGCAGCTCGGGGGGGCCCCAGCATTTT
NA,TRBV18,TRBJ2-3,few,CASSPNGGLTDTQYF,TGTGCCAGCTCACCAAACGGGGGCCTCACAGATACGCAGTATTTT
TRBD1,TRBV13,TRBJ1-1,NA,CASSAVRQGASRTEAFF,TGTGCCAGCAGCGCAGTTAGACAGGGGGCGAGCCGCACTGAAGCTTTCTTT
TRBD2,TRBV5-1,TRBJ2-5,NA,CASSLGTGGETQYF,TGCGCCAGCAGCTTGGGGACGGGAGGAGAGACCCAGTACTTC
TRBD2,TRBV7-3,TRBJ2-3,NA,CASSLSGGADTQYF,TGTGCCAGCAGCTTAAGCGGGGGGGCTGATACGCAGTATTTT
TRBD1,TRBV7-3,TRBJ2-2,NA,CASSLQGATGELFF,TGTGCCAGCAGCTTACAGGGGGCAACCGGGGAGCTGTTTTTT
TRBD1,TRBV10-3,TRBJ2-5,NA,CAISESLGTVQETQYF,TGTGCCATCAGTGAGTCTTTGGGGACAGTGCAAGAGACCCAGTACTTC
NA,TRBV5-6,TRBJ1-2,NA,CASSPGVYGYTF,TGTGCCAGCAGCCCGGGAGTCTATGGCTACACCTTC
TRBD1,TRBV5-1,TRBJ1-2,NA,CASSGDRASGYTF,TGCGCCAGCAGCGGGGACAGGGCAAGTGGCTACACCTTC
TRBD2,TRBV28,TRBJ2-1,NA,CASSPTRAGNHNEQFF,TGTGCCAGCAGTCCGACAAGAGCGGGGAACCACAATGAGCAGTTCTTC
NA,TRBV19,TRBJ2-6,NA,CASSPQGPYSGANVLTF,TGTGCCAGTAGTCCGCAGGGGCCCTACTCTGGGGCCAACGTCCTGACTTTC
TRBD2,TRBV7-2,TRBJ2-1,NA,CASSLEVQAGEQFF,TGTGCCAGCAGCTTAGAGGTCCAAGCGGGGGAGCAGTTCTTC
TRBD1,TRBV7-8,TRBJ2-7,NA,CASSLYRGTYEQYF,TGTGCCAGCAGCTTATACAGGGGTACCTACGAGCAGTACTTC
TRBD2,TRBV6-1,TRBJ2-1,NA,CASSGIAGTYNEQFF,TGTGCCAGCAGTGGTATAGCGGGAACCTACAATGAGCAGTTCTTC
TRBD2,TRBV28,TRBJ2-1,NA,CASSRAGVVSSYNEQFF,TGTGCCAGCAGTCGAGCGGGAGTCGTCAGCTCCTACAATGAGCAGTTCTTC
NA,TRBV7-2,TRBJ1-3,once,CASSSGGNTIYF,TGTGCCAGCAGCTCGGGAGGAAACACCATATATTTT